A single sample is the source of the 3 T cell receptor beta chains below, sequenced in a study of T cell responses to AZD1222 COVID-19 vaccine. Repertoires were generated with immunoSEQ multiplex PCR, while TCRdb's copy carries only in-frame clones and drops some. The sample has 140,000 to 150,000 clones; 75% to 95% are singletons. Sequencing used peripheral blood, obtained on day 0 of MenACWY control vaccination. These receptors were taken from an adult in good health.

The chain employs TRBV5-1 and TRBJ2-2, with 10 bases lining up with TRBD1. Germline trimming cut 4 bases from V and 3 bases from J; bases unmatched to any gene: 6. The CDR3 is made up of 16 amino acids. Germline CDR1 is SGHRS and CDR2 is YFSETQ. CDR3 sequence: CASSAGTGADTGELFF. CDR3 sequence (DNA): TGCGCCAGCAGCGCCGGGACAGGGGCGGACACCGGGGAGCTGTTTTTT.

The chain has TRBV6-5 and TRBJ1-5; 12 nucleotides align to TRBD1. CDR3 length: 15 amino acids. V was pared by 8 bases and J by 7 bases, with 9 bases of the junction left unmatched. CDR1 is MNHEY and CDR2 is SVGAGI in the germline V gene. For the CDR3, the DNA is TGTGCCAGCCAGACCGGGACAGGGGGCTGGCAGCCCCAGCATTTT. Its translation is CASQTGTGGWQPQHF.

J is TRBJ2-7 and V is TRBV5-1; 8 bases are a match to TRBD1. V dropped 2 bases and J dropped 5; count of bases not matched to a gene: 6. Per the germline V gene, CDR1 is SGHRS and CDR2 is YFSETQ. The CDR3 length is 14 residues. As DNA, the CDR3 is TGCGCCAGCAGCTTCACGGACAGGGAAGACGAGCAGTACTTC. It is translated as CASSFTDREDEQYF.